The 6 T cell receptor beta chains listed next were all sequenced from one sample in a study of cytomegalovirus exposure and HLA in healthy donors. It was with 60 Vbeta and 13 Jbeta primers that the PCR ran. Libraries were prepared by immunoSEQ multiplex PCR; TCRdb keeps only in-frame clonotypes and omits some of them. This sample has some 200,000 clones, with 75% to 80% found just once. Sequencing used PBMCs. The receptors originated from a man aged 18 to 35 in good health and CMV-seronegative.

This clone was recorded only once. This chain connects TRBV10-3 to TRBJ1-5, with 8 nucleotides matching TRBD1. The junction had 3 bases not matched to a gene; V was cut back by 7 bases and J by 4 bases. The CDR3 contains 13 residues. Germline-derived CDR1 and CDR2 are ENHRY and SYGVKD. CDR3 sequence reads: CAIKGQDNQPQHF. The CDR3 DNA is TGTGCCATCAAGGGACAGGATAATCAGCCCCAGCATTTT.

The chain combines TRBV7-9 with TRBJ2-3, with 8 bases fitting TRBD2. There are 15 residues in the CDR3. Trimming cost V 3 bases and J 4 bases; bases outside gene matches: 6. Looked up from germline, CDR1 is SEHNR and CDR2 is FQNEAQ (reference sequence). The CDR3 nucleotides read TGTGCCAGCAGCTTTCGGCGGGGGGCCTCAGATACGCAGTATTTT. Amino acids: CASSFRRGASDTQYF.

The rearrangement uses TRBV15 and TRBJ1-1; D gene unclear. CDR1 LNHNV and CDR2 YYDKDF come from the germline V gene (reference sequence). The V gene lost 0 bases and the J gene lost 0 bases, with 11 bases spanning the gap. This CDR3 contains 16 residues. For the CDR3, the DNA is TGTGCCACCAGCAGAGAGACGGCGGTGCTGAACACTGAAGCTTTCTTT. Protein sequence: CATSRETAVLNTEAFF.

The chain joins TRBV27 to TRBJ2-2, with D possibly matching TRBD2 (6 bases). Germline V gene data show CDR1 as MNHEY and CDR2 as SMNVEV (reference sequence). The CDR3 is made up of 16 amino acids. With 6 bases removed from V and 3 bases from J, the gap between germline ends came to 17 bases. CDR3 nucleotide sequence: TGTGCCAGCAGCCATAGCTGGAGGGCCTACACCGGGGAGCTGTTTTTT. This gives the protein CASSHSWRAYTGELFF.

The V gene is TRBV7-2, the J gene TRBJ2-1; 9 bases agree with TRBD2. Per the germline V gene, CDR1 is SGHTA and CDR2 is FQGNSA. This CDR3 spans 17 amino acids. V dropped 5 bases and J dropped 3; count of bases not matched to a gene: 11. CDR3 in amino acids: CASSPYSTSGFYNEQFF. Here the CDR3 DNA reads TGTGCCAGCAGCCCCTACTCCACTAGCGGGTTCTACAATGAGCAGTTCTTC.

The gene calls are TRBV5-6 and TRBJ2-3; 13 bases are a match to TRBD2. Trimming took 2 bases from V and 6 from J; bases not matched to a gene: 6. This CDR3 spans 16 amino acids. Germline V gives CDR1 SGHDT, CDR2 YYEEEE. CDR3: CASSFTSGRAWDTQYF. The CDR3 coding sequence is TGTGCCAGCAGCTTTACTAGCGGGAGGGCCTGGGATACGCAGTATTTT.